This T cell receptor beta chain was documented in a study of T cell repertoires in cytomegalovirus infection. TCRdb reprocessed the reads via MiXCR and lists one record per CDR3 protein. The top ten clones hold about 10% of a sample with about 260,000 distinct CDR3 sequences, roughly an eighth of them seen once. Study-wide results and caveats: Cumulative frequency of public TCR beta families picked out carriers of CMV plus the relevant HLA.

This clonotype was counted a few times. The antigen is unknown. Sequenced material: PBMCs. This clonotype originated in a human donor in good health (CMV status not recorded). Some clones in this sample may be carry-over from other donors' samples.

The CDR3 DNA is TGCAGCGCATGGGGACTAGCGGGTGGGAGCTCCTACAATGAGCAGTTCTTC. It codes for CSAWGLAGGSSYNEQFF. V is TRBV29-1 and J is TRBJ2-1, with TRBD2 matching 12 bases. The CDR3 loop spans 17 amino acids. The germline CDR1 and CDR2 sequences are SQVTM and ANQGSEA. J gave up 0 bases and V 7 bases, and 10 bases lay outside the gene matches.